This record looks at one TCR beta chain sequence and its context. Genes and germline are mouse. Read sequence stops 4 residues before the CDR3 end, and the germline J gene provides the missing end. The CDR3 has 10 amino acids. CDR1 and CDR2 from the germline V gene are KGHPV and FQNQEV (reference sequence). This entry belongs to a study of CD8+ T cells in alopecia areata. Following RNA extraction, reverse transcription yielded cDNA that acted as the sequencing template. Clones were sequenced by immunoSEQ multiplex PCR, and TCRdb holds only the in-frame ones, with some missing. The sample contains more than 250,000 clones, none occurring once; approximately 1.2% lies in the top ten. The study sorted pooled cutaneous lymph node cells by CD4, CD8alpha, NKG2D, NKG2ACE and other markers.

Sequencing used CD4+ T cells sorted from a lymph node. The sequence was obtained from a C3H/HeJ mouse with alopecia areata. The strain's MHC haplotype is H2-k. The rearrangement links TRBV26 to TRBJ2-2; D call uncertain. CDR3 region: CARQLGQLYF. CDR3 DNA, as far as it was read: TGTGCCAGGCAACTAGGG. The full variable domain, rest sourced from reference TRBV26 and TRBJ2-2, is NSKVIQTPRYLVKGQGQKAKMRCIPEKGHPVVFWYQQNKNNEFKFLINFQNQEVLQQIDMTEKRFSAECPSNSPCSLEIQSSEAGDSALYLCARQLGQLYFGEGSKLTVL.